This is a list of T cell receptor beta chains from one sample in a study of CD8 T cells in ankylosing spondylitis. Via MiXCR, TCRdb re-called the 5' RACE reads, giving one row per CDR3 protein. The sample holds around 490,000 distinct CDR3 sequences, under 5.5% seen once. Sequenced material: blood, either unsorted or a sorted T cell fraction (not recorded which). The receptor set was obtained from a male donor with ankylosing spondylitis. Both conserved end residues are part of each CDR3. A D gene is named only where the DNA matches it firmly. Clone sizes are given selectively: once, few, many, or a class where the clone is expanded.

d_call: TRBD1
v_call: TRBV11-2
clone_size: -
j_call: TRBJ2-3
cdr3_aa: CASSAGTGSLYGTDTQYF
cdr3_nt: TGTGCCAGCAGCGCAGGGACAGGGTCGCTTTACGGCACAGATACGCAGTATTTT

d_call: TRBD2
v_call: TRBV20-1
clone_size: -
j_call: TRBJ2-3
cdr3_aa: CSARRPVGSAGASTDTQYF
cdr3_nt: TGCAGTGCTAGAAGGCCGGTGGGGTCAGCGGGGGCAAGCACAGATACGCAGTATTTT

d_call: TRBD2
v_call: TRBV28
clone_size: many
j_call: TRBJ2-1
cdr3_aa: CASSWRGGPTDEQFF
cdr3_nt: TGTGCCAGCAGTTGGCGGGGAGGGCCTACGGATGAGCAGTTCTTC

d_call: -
v_call: TRBV28
clone_size: many
j_call: TRBJ1-5
cdr3_aa: CASIARAGWNQPQHF
cdr3_nt: TGTGCCAGCATAGCGAGGGCGGGGTGGAATCAGCCCCAGCATTTT

d_call: -
v_call: TRBV4-2
clone_size: -
j_call: TRBJ2-5
cdr3_aa: CASSQDRSGSQYF
cdr3_nt: TGTGCCAGCAGCCAAGATCGGTCGGGGAGCCAGTACTTC

d_call: -
v_call: TRBV4-3
clone_size: -
j_call: TRBJ2-2
cdr3_aa: CASSQVERVDTGELFF
cdr3_nt: TGCGCCAGCAGCCAAGTGGAAAGGGTCGACACCGGGGAGCTGTTTTTT

d_call: -
v_call: TRBV10-2
clone_size: many
j_call: TRBJ1-5
cdr3_aa: CASGRNLGQPQHF
cdr3_nt: TGCGCCAGCGGACGAAATCTTGGCCAGCCCCAGCATTTT

d_call: -
v_call: TRBV6-1
clone_size: many
j_call: TRBJ2-7
cdr3_aa: CASSEAGPAKEQYF
cdr3_nt: TGTGCCAGCAGCGAAGCCGGGCCTGCTAAAGAGCAGTACTTC

d_call: TRBD2
v_call: TRBV7-2
clone_size: few
j_call: TRBJ2-2
cdr3_aa: CASSLAHGGEWLKAGELFF
cdr3_nt: TGTGCCAGCAGCTTAGCTCATGGGGGGGAGTGGCTAAAGGCCGGGGAGCTGTTTTTT

d_call: -
v_call: TRBV29-1
clone_size: many
j_call: TRBJ2-3
cdr3_aa: CSARQDTDTQYF
cdr3_nt: TGCAGCGCCCGACAAGACACAGATACGCAGTATTTT

d_call: -
v_call: TRBV5-1
clone_size: many
j_call: TRBJ2-1
cdr3_aa: CASSLGTDYNEQFF
cdr3_nt: TGCGCCAGCAGCTTGGGGACGGATTACAATGAGCAGTTCTTC

d_call: -
v_call: TRBV4-1
clone_size: many
j_call: TRBJ1-2
cdr3_aa: CASSHGRGGGYGYTF
cdr3_nt: TGCGCCAGCAGCCACGGTCGGGGAGGAGGCTATGGCTACACCTTC

d_call: TRBD1
v_call: TRBV6-5
clone_size: many
j_call: TRBJ2-5
cdr3_aa: CASSSGTGQETQYF
cdr3_nt: TGTGCCAGCAGTTCCGGGACAGGGCAAGAGACCCAGTACTTC

d_call: TRBD1
v_call: TRBV5-1
clone_size: few
j_call: TRBJ2-2
cdr3_aa: CASSWTGQGDTGELFF
cdr3_nt: TGCGCCAGCAGCTGGACGGGACAGGGGGACACCGGGGAGCTGTTTTTT

d_call: -
v_call: TRBV7-2
clone_size: many
j_call: TRBJ2-3
cdr3_aa: CASSLGLGASSTDTQYF
cdr3_nt: TGTGCCAGCAGCCTAGGGTTGGGAGCCTCTAGCACAGATACGCAGTATTTT

d_call: -
v_call: TRBV9
clone_size: few
j_call: TRBJ2-2
cdr3_aa: CASSEGLGGYSGELFF
cdr3_nt: TGTGCCAGCAGCGAGGGTCTGGGGGGCTATAGCGGGGAGCTGTTTTTT

d_call: -
v_call: TRBV7-2
clone_size: many
j_call: TRBJ1-1
cdr3_aa: CASSMGPKATEAFF
cdr3_nt: TGTGCCAGCAGCATGGGACCCAAGGCCACTGAAGCTTTCTTT

d_call: -
v_call: TRBV7-9
clone_size: many
j_call: TRBJ1-6
cdr3_aa: CASSPGRADNSPLHF
cdr3_nt: TGTGCCAGCAGCCCCGGTAGGGCGGATAATTCACCCCTCCACTTT

d_call: -
v_call: TRBV19
clone_size: many
j_call: TRBJ2-5
cdr3_aa: CASTLGRGETQYF
cdr3_nt: TGTGCCAGTACCCTCGGACGCGGGGAGACCCAGTACTTC

d_call: -
v_call: TRBV11-2
clone_size: -
j_call: TRBJ2-6
cdr3_aa: CASSLDMGSSGANVLTF
cdr3_nt: TGTGCCAGCAGCTTAGATATGGGCAGCTCTGGGGCCAACGTCCTGACTTTC

d_call: -
v_call: TRBV12-3/TRBV12-4
clone_size: many
j_call: TRBJ2-1
cdr3_aa: CASSLRVNNEQFF
cdr3_nt: TGTGCCAGCAGTCTCAGGGTTAACAATGAGCAGTTCTTC

d_call: -
v_call: TRBV7-9
clone_size: many
j_call: TRBJ1-6
cdr3_aa: CASSLGIEGGPPLHF
cdr3_nt: TGTGCCAGCAGCTTAGGGATAGAAGGGGGTCCACCCCTCCACTTT

d_call: -
v_call: TRBV6-6
clone_size: many
j_call: TRBJ1-1
cdr3_aa: CASTGSTEAFF
cdr3_nt: TGTGCCAGCACAGGGAGCACTGAAGCTTTCTTT

d_call: -
v_call: TRBV20-1
clone_size: many
j_call: TRBJ1-5
cdr3_aa: CSARGSGLDSNQPQHF
cdr3_nt: TGCAGTGCTAGGGGATCAGGGTTGGATAGCAATCAGCCCCAGCATTTT

d_call: -
v_call: TRBV5-5
clone_size: many
j_call: TRBJ1-6
cdr3_aa: CASSFPVPNSPLHF
cdr3_nt: TGTGCCAGCAGCTTTCCTGTTCCCAATTCACCCCTCCACTTT

d_call: TRBD1
v_call: TRBV20-1
clone_size: many
j_call: TRBJ2-7
cdr3_aa: CSARSVRGSDEQYF
cdr3_nt: TGCAGTGCTAGATCGGTCAGGGGGAGCGACGAGCAGTACTTC

d_call: TRBD1
v_call: TRBV28
clone_size: many
j_call: TRBJ2-3
cdr3_aa: CASRQGADTQYF
cdr3_nt: TGTGCCAGCAGACAGGGGGCAGATACGCAGTATTTT

d_call: TRBD1
v_call: TRBV28
clone_size: many
j_call: TRBJ1-6
cdr3_aa: CASKPRGEVNSPLHF
cdr3_nt: TGTGCCAGCAAACCCAGGGGGGAGGTCAATTCACCCCTCCACTTT

d_call: -
v_call: TRBV27
clone_size: many
j_call: TRBJ1-1
cdr3_aa: CASSLLLNTEAFF
cdr3_nt: TGTGCCAGCAGCCTCCTACTGAACACTGAAGCTTTCTTT

d_call: -
v_call: TRBV11-2
clone_size: -
j_call: TRBJ1-2
cdr3_aa: CASSPGTPYGYTF
cdr3_nt: TGTGCCAGCAGTCCCGGGACCCCCTATGGCTACACCTTC

d_call: -
v_call: TRBV6-5
clone_size: many
j_call: TRBJ1-1
cdr3_aa: CASSYSMAGTPGTEAFF
cdr3_nt: TGTGCCAGCAGTTACTCCATGGCCGGGACACCGGGAACTGAAGCTTTCTTT

d_call: -
v_call: TRBV4-3
clone_size: many
j_call: TRBJ2-1
cdr3_aa: CASSQEFSETYNEQFF
cdr3_nt: TGCGCCAGCAGCCAAGAGTTTAGCGAGACCTACAATGAGCAGTTCTTC

d_call: -
v_call: TRBV5-1
clone_size: many
j_call: TRBJ1-2
cdr3_aa: CASSLETGGRGGYTF
cdr3_nt: TGCGCCAGCAGCTTGGAAACAGGCGGCAGGGGTGGCTACACCTTC

d_call: TRBD1
v_call: TRBV5-1
clone_size: many
j_call: TRBJ1-1
cdr3_aa: CASSTRQGFTEAFF
cdr3_nt: TGCGCCAGCAGCACCCGACAGGGGTTCACTGAAGCTTTCTTT

d_call: TRBD1
v_call: TRBV20-1
clone_size: many
j_call: TRBJ1-2
cdr3_aa: CSATSGQYGYTF
cdr3_nt: TGCAGTGCTACCTCGGGACAGTATGGCTACACCTTC

d_call: -
v_call: TRBV20-1
clone_size: -
j_call: TRBJ1-1
cdr3_aa: CSAPSDRTITEAFF
cdr3_nt: TGCAGTGCCCCGTCCGACAGGACGATCACTGAAGCTTTCTTT

d_call: -
v_call: TRBV10-3
clone_size: few
j_call: TRBJ2-1
cdr3_aa: CAISRGDEQFF
cdr3_nt: TGTGCCATCAGTAGGGGGGATGAGCAGTTCTTC

d_call: TRBD2
v_call: TRBV20-1
clone_size: -
j_call: TRBJ2-3
cdr3_aa: CSASGRARGTDTQYF
cdr3_nt: TGCAGTGCTAGCGGGAGGGCCCGGGGAACAGATACGCAGTATTTT

d_call: -
v_call: TRBV7-2
clone_size: many
j_call: TRBJ1-1
cdr3_aa: CASSPRSAGTEAFF
cdr3_nt: TGTGCCAGCAGCCCCCGATCCGCGGGCACTGAAGCTTTCTTT

d_call: -
v_call: TRBV5-1
clone_size: -
j_call: TRBJ2-5
cdr3_aa: CASSLVTSWETQYF
cdr3_nt: TGCGCCAGCAGCTTGGTCACTAGCTGGGAGACCCAGTACTTC

d_call: -
v_call: TRBV20-1
clone_size: many
j_call: TRBJ2-3
cdr3_aa: CSARDPVSDTQYF
cdr3_nt: TGCAGTGCTAGAGATCCGGTCTCCGATACGCAGTATTTT

d_call: TRBD1
v_call: TRBV29-1
clone_size: many
j_call: TRBJ1-5
cdr3_aa: CSVGQGGQPQHF
cdr3_nt: TGCAGCGTGGGCCAGGGGGGACAGCCCCAGCATTTT